This TCR beta chain stems from a study of vaccination and CD4 T cells after COVID-19. Study-wide points: The study found that a median about 88% of reactive clones in convalescent patients appeared only post-vaccination.

A remark on this clonotype: Its antigen is unknown.

At the Johns Hopkins FTIC core, DNA taken from cultured CD4+ T cells was sequenced by way of the Oncomine TCR Beta short-read assay. Genomic DNA from cultured CD4+ T cells was extracted. TCRdb independently ran MiXCR on the PCR reads; one entry per CDR3 protein. The sample holds 15,000 to 20,000 distinct CDR3 sequences, 40% to 50% seen once. Regarding treatment: approximately nine-day PBMC culture with coronavirus spike peptide pools or control peptides (ViraFEST assay). Culture of approximately 2.1 million PBMCs per well took place with around 10 IU/ml IL-2 and roughly 9.8 ug/ml peptide pools. Half the medium was replaced with fresh IL-2 medium on days 3 and 7. This clonotype was sampled from a human donor who had recovered from COVID-19. Source: CD4+ T cells from blood, cultured in vitro, taken before SARS-CoV-2 vaccination.

The CDR3 sequence: CATSRDQQPQHF. The CDR3 coding sequence is TGTGCCACCAGCAGAGATCAGCAGCCCCAGCATTTT. The V gene is TRBV15, the J gene TRBJ1-5; D is ambiguous. Between the trimmed V and J ends, which lost 0 bases and 7 bases, there was a span of 4 bases. The CDR3 totals 12 residues. The germline gives CDR1 LNHNV, CDR2 YYDKDF (reference sequence). Variable domain in full (rest from reference TRBV15 and TRBJ1-5): DAMVIQNPRYQVTQFGKPVTLSCSQTLNHNVMYWYQQKSSQAPKLLFHYYDKDFNNEADTPDNFQSRRPNTSFCFLDIRSPGLGDTAMYLCATSRDQQPQHFGDGTRLSIL.